Shown below are 23 T cell receptor beta chains from a single sample sequenced in a study of blood T cell repertoires in COVID-19. Some clones are missing from TCRdb's copy, which holds only in-frame ones; the method was immunoSEQ multiplex PCR. The top ten clones hold around a quarter of a sample with 90,000 to 100,000 clones, 75% to 85% of them seen once. Specimen: peripheral blood. All receptors derive from a man between 65 and 79 years old with acute or convalescent COVID-19.

J is TRBJ2-2 and V is TRBV9; 8 nucleotides align to TRBD1. CDR1 is SGDLS and CDR2 is YYNGEE in the germline V gene. The CDR3 consists of 14 residues. V dropped 0 bases and J dropped 6; count of bases not matched to a gene: 1. In nucleotides, the CDR3 is TGTGCCAGCAGCGTAGACAGGGGGGCCGGGGAGCTGTTTTTT. This codes for CASSVDRGAGELFF.

The V and J genes are TRBV15 and TRBJ1-1; D gene ambiguous. V lost 5 bases, J lost 5 bases, and 15 bases lay in between. The CDR3 runs to 14 residues. Germline V gene sequence: CDR1 LNHNV, CDR2 YYDKDF (reference sequence). The CDR3, as DNA: TGTGCCACCAGCCGGGAGGGCCGGGGAACTGAAGCTTTCTTT. It encodes CATSREGRGTEAFF. Full variable domain (missing parts from reference TRBV15 and TRBJ1-1): DAMVIQNPRYQVTQFGKPVTLSCSQTLNHNVMYWYQQKSSQAPKLLFHYYDKDFNNEADTPDNFQSRRPNTSFCFLDIRSPGLGDTAMYLCATSREGRGTEAFFGQGTRLTVV.

The J gene is TRBJ2-7, the V gene TRBV11-1; 11 nucleotides agree with TRBD2. The length of the CDR3 is 16 residues. Germline CDR1 reads SGHAT; CDR2 reads FQDESV (reference sequence). With V trimmed by 4 bases and J by 0 bases, 5 bases remained unmatched. The CDR3 DNA reads as TGTGCCAGCAGCTCGTCTAGCGGGGGGAGCTCCTACGAGCAGTACTTC. Its protein is CASSSSSGGSSYEQYF.

This clone appeared a few times. The chain is built from TRBV7-9 and TRBJ1-6; 8 bases are a match to TRBD1. The V gene end was trimmed by 5 bases and the J gene end by 5 bases; junction bases not matched to a gene: 8. Germline loops: CDR1 SEHNR, CDR2 FQNEAQ (reference sequence). This CDR3 has 16 amino acids. CDR3 loop: CASSVDRVENNSPLHF. The CDR3 region has the DNA TGTGCCAGCAGCGTGGACAGGGTAGAAAATAATTCACCCCTCCACTTT.

The J gene is TRBJ1-5, the V gene TRBV28, with 8 positions matching TRBD1. Germline V gene data show CDR1 as MDHEN and CDR2 as SYDVKM. The CDR3 is 15 residues long. Trimming at V came to 5 bases and at J to 7 bases, leaving 10 bases not matched to a gene. CDR3 in amino acids: CASSARRGLGQPQHF. The DNA for the CDR3 is TGTGCCAGCAGTGCCCGCAGGGGGCTCGGGCAGCCCCAGCATTTT.

The V call is TRBV5-6, the J call TRBJ2-3, with D possibly matching TRBD2 (5 bases). V gave up 0 bases and J gave up 3 bases, with 11 bases separating them. The CDR3 is 15 amino acids. In germline, CDR1 is SGHDT, CDR2 YYEEEE. Here the CDR3 reads CASSLGLAMTDTQYF. DNA of the CDR3: TGTGCCAGCAGCTTGGGTCTAGCTATGACAGATACGCAGTATTTT.

The CDR3 DNA follows: TGTGCCAGCAGCTTAAATACGGGTTATAATTCACCCCTCCACTTT. Encoded protein: CASSLNTGYNSPLHF. The chain uses TRBV7-3 and TRBJ1-6; no clear D. There are 15 residues in the CDR3. The V and J ends lost 1 base and 4 bases respectively, with 8 bases between them. Germline assignment: CDR1 SGHTA and CDR2 FQGTGA.

The chain uses TRBV28 and TRBJ1-3, with D maybe TRBD1 (5 bases). CDR1 and CDR2 (germline): MDHEN, SYDVKM. Trimming stripped 7 bases from V and 3 bases from J, with 13 bases between. CDR3 length equals 14 residues. CDR3 protein: CASTTGGYGNTIYF. Here the CDR3 DNA reads TGTGCCAGCACCACCGGGGGTTATGGAAACACCATATATTTT.

The chain couples TRBV5-6 to TRBJ1-4; D ambiguous. Germline V lookup: CDR1 SGHDT, CDR2 YYEEEE. The CDR3 has 15 residues. V lost 1 base to trimming and J lost 2 bases, with 9 bases between them. CDR3 DNA sequence: TGTGCCAGCAGCTTGTTGTCCGGGACTAATGAAAAACTGTTTTTT. This translates into CASSLLSGTNEKLFF.

The gene calls are TRBV7-9 and TRBJ2-1, with TRBD1 as a possible D gene (6 bases). V was clipped by 4 bases and J by 4 bases, with 11 bases between them. Per the germline V gene, CDR1 is SEHNR and CDR2 is FQNEAQ (reference sequence). CDR3 length: 14 amino acids. The CDR3: CASSSSDRYNEQFF. CDR3 bases: TGTGCCAGCAGCTCCTCGGACAGATACAATGAGCAGTTCTTC.

The rearrangement joins TRBV6-5 to TRBJ2-1, with TRBD2 identical over 7 bases. V lost 4 bases to trimming and J lost 3 bases; unmatched junction nucleotides: 9. Germline V lookup: CDR1 MNHEY, CDR2 SVGAGI. CDR3 length: 16 residues. The DNA of the CDR3 is TGTGCCAGCAGTTCCTCGCTAGCGGTCGACTACAATGAGCAGTTCTTC. Translated: CASSSSLAVDYNEQFF.

This clone is a singleton in its sample. The chain links TRBV28 to TRBJ2-7; no definite D call. Per the germline V gene, CDR1 is MDHEN and CDR2 is SYDVKM. Trimming removed 2 bases at V and 0 bases at J, with 11 bases between. CDR3 length: 15 residues. The CDR3 nucleotides read TGTGCCAGCAGTTTAGGCCACCATATCTCCTACGAGCAGTACTTC. Its translation is CASSLGHHISYEQYF.

The chain recombines TRBV6-5 with TRBJ2-7; D might be TRBD2 (6 bases). Trimming removed 0 bases from V and 4 bases from J, with 7 bases in between. From germline, CDR1 is MNHEY and CDR2 SVGAGI. The CDR3 runs to 13 residues. The CDR3 spells CASSYSGLYEQYF. The DNA for the CDR3 is TGTGCCAGCAGTTACTCGGGACTGTACGAGCAGTACTTC.

This clone was observed a single time. This chain joins TRBV19 and TRBJ2-4, with TRBD2 identical over 9 bases. Losses at the gene ends were 3 bases for V and 0 bases for J; bases not matched to a gene: 3. CDR1 is LNHDA, CDR2 SQIVND, per germline (reference sequence). The CDR3 covers 16 residues. The DNA for the CDR3 is TGTGCCAGTAGTATTCTAGCGGGGTTAGCCAAAAACATTCAGTACTTC. It encodes CASSILAGLAKNIQYF.

The chain links TRBV27 to TRBJ2-3; perhaps TRBD1 as D (5 bases). The V end lost 6 bases, the J end lost 6 bases, and 25 bases lay between the germline ends. This CDR3 is 17 amino acids long. From germline, CDR1 is MNHEY and CDR2 SMNVEV (reference sequence). CDR3 bases: TGTGCCAGCAGCCAAAAGGTGGCTTTCAGGGTTGATGATACGCAGTATTTT. This translates into CASSQKVAFRVDDTQYF.

The chain employs TRBV29-1 and TRBJ1-1, with a possible D match to TRBD1 (6 bases). Germline V lookup: CDR1 SQVTM, CDR2 ANQGSEA. The V end lost 6 bases, the J end lost 5 bases, and 19 bases lay between the germline ends. The CDR3 contains 14 residues. The CDR3 protein is CSVAKGSRGTEAFF. The CDR3 region has the DNA TGCAGCGTGGCGAAAGGATCTAGGGGGACTGAAGCTTTCTTT.

The rearrangement joins TRBV28 to TRBJ2-1, with 9 bases matching TRBD2. The CDR3 is 15 residues long. V lost 0 bases, J lost 8 bases, and 5 bases stayed unmatched. Germline CDR1 MDHEN, CDR2 SYDVKM. In DNA, the CDR3 is TGTGCCAGCAGTTTATGGGCGGGAGGGGCCTATGAGCAGTTCTTC. Protein sequence: CASSLWAGGAYEQFF.

This clone was seen a few times. The chain carries TRBV19 and TRBJ1-2; possibly TRBD1 for D (5 bases). V lost 9 bases and J lost 3, with 26 bases in between. Germline loops: CDR1 LNHDA, CDR2 SQIVND (reference sequence). The CDR3 is made up of 17 amino acids. The CDR3 sequence: CASLRFSRRGDYYGYTF. The DNA for the CDR3 is TGTGCCAGCCTCCGATTCTCCCGACGGGGGGACTACTATGGCTACACCTTC.

V gene TRBV4-2 combines with J gene TRBJ2-3, with a possible D match to TRBD1 (5 bases). The V and J ends lost 0 bases and 5 bases respectively, with 12 bases between them. The germline V gene has CDR1 LGHNA and CDR2 YNFKEQ. The CDR3 extends over 15 amino acids. The CDR3: CASSQDRVIQDTQYF. DNA for the CDR3: TGTGCCAGCAGCCAAGACAGGGTTATACAAGATACGCAGTATTTT.

The chain uses TRBV5-1 and TRBJ2-1, with TRBD2 matching 14 bases. Germline-derived CDR1 and CDR2 are SGHRS and YFSETQ. The V gene end was trimmed by 4 bases and the J gene end by 2 bases; junction bases not matched to a gene: 14. This CDR3 contains 20 residues. The CDR3 protein is CASSNVPGLAGVGAYNEQFF. CDR3 nucleotide sequence: TGCGCCAGCAGCAACGTTCCGGGACTAGCGGGAGTTGGGGCCTACAATGAGCAGTTCTTC. The entire variable domain, with the rest obtained from reference TRBV5-1 and TRBJ2-1, is as follows: KAGVTQTPRYLIKTRGQQVTLSCSPISGHRSVSWYQQTPGQGLQFLFEYFSETQRNKGNFPGRFSGRQFSNSRSEMNVSTLELGDSALYLCASSNVPGLAGVGAYNEQFFGPGTRLTVL.

The rearrangement joins TRBV18 to TRBJ2-7, with D possibly TRBD1 on 6 matching bases. CDR3 length: 14 residues. Per the germline V gene, CDR1 is KGHSH and CDR2 is LQKENI. V shed 3 bases and J shed 0 bases, with 9 bases lying between them. CDR3 in DNA: TGTGCCAGCTCACCGGGGGCCAGCTCCTACGAGCAGTACTTC. Protein: CASSPGASSYEQYF.

This clone was observed a few times. J is TRBJ1-4 and V is TRBV6-5; D gene ambiguous. This CDR3 region has 13 residues. The V end lost 6 bases, the J end lost 6 bases, and 11 bases lay between the germline ends. Germline CDR1 is MNHEY and CDR2 is SVGAGI. CDR3 coding DNA: TGTGCCAGCAGGGCAGGCCTTCATGAAAAACTGTTTTTT. This gives the protein CASRAGLHEKLFF.

The V and J genes are TRBV5-1 and TRBJ2-3; 7 positions agree with TRBD2. This CDR3 is 15 amino acids long. Germline trimming cut 5 bases from V and 3 bases from J; bases unmatched to any gene: 9. Germline V gene sequence: CDR1 SGHRS, CDR2 YFSETQ. CDR3 sequence: CASRRSGIHTDTQYF. CDR3 coding DNA: TGCGCCAGCAGGCGGAGCGGGATCCATACAGATACGCAGTATTTT. Using reference TRBV5-1 and TRBJ2-3 for the parts outside the CDR3, the full variable domain is KAGVTQTPRYLIKTRGQQVTLSCSPISGHRSVSWYQQTPGQGLQFLFEYFSETQRNKGNFPGRFSGRQFSNSRSEMNVSTLELGDSALYLCASRRSGIHTDTQYFGPGTRLTVL.